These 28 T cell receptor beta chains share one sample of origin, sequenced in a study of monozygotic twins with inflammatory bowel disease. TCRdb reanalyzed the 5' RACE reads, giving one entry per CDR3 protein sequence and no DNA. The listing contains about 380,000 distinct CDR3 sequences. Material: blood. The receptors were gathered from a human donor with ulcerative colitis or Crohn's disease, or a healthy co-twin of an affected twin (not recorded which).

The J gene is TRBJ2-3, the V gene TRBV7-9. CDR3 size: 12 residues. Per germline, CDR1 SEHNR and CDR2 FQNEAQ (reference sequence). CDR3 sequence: CASSLIQNTQYF.

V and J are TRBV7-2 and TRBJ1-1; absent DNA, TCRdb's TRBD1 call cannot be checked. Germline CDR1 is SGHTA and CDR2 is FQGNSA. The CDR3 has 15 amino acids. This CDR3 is CASSPRGGLRTEAFF.

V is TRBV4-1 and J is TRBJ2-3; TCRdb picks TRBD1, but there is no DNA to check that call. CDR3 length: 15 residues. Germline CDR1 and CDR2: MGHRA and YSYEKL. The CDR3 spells CASSQFGPKGDTQYF.

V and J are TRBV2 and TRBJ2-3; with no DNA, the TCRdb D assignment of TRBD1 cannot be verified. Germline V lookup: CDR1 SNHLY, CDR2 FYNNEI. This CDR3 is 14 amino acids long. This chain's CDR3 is CASTTGQGTDTQYF.

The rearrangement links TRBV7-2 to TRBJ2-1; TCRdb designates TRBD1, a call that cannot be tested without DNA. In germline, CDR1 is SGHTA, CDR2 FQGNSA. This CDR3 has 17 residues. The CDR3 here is CASSFLPSGGRGNEQFF.

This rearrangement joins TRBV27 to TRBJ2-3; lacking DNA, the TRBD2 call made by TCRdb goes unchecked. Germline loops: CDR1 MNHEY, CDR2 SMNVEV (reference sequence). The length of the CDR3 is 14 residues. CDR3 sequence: CASSLFSRTDTQYF.

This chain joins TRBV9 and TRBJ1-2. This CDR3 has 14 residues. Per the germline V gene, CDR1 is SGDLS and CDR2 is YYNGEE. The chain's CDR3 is CASSVGRRDYGYTF.

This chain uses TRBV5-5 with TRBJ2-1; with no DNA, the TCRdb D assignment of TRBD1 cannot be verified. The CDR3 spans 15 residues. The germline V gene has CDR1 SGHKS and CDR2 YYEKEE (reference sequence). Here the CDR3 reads CVSSPPTEAYNEQFF. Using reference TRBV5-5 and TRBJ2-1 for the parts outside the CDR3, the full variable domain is DAGVTQSPTHLIKTRGQQVTLRCSPISGHKSVSWYQQVLGQGPQFIFQYYEKEERGRGNFPDRFSARQFPNYSSELNVNALLLGDSALYLCVSSPPTEAYNEQFFGPGTRLTVL.

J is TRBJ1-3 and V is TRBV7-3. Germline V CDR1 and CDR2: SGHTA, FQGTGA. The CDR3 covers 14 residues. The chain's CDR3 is CASSAANSGNTIYF.

The CDR3 is CAILTGSSNQPQHF. This sequence joins TRBV10-3 and TRBJ1-5; the TCRdb D gene call, TRBD1, has no DNA to confirm it. The length of the CDR3 is 14 residues. The germline V gene encodes CDR1 ENHRY and CDR2 SYGVKD.

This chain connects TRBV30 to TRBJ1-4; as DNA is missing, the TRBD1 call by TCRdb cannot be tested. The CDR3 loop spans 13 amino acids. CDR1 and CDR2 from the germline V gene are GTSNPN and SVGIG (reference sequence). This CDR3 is CAWNRGFGEKLFF. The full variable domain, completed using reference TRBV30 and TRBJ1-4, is SQTIHQWPATLVQPVGSPLSLECTVEGTSNPNLYWYRQAAGRGLQLLFYSVGIGQISSEVPQNLSASRPQDRQFILSSKKLLLSDSGFYLCAWNRGFGEKLFFGSGTQLSVL.

The CDR3 protein is CASSLVSRIYEQFF. The chain employs TRBV11-1 and TRBJ2-1. Germline V CDR1 and CDR2: SGHAT, FQDESV (reference sequence). This CDR3 is 14 amino acids long. Full variable domain (outside the CDR3, taken from reference TRBV11-1 and TRBJ2-1): EAEVAQSPRYKITEKSQAVAFWCDPISGHATLYWYRQILGQGPELLVQFQDESVVDDSQLPKDRFSAERLKGVDSTLKIQPAELGDSAMYLCASSLVSRIYEQFFGPGTRLTVL.

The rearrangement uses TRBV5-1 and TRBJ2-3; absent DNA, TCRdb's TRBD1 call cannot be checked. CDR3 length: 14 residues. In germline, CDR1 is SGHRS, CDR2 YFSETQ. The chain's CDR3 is CASSFTGFSDTQYF.

CDR3 in amino acids: CASSQEGRGTEAFF. The chain uses TRBV3-1 and TRBJ1-1; the TCRdb call, TRBD1, lacks DNA for checking. This CDR3 has 14 residues. Per germline, CDR1 LGHDT and CDR2 YNNKEL (reference sequence).

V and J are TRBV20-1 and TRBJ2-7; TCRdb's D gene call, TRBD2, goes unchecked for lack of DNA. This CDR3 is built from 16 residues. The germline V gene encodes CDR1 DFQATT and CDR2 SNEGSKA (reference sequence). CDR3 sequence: CSAHDRTSGGPYEQYF.

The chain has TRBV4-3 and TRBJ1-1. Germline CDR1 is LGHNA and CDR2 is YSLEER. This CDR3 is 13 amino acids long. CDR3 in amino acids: CASSQDWETEAFF.

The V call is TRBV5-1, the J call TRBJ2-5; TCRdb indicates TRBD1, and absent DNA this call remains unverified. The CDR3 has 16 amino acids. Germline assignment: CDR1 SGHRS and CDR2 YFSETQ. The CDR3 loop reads CASRYTGTGLQETQYF.

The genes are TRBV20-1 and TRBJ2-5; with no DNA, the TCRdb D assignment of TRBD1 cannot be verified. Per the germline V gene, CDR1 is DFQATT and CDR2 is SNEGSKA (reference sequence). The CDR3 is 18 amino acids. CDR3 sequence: CSAGSRDRGLGSRETQYF.

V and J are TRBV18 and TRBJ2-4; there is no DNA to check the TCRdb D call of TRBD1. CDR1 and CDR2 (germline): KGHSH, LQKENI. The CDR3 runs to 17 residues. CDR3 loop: CASSPSLTGVRDREEYF.

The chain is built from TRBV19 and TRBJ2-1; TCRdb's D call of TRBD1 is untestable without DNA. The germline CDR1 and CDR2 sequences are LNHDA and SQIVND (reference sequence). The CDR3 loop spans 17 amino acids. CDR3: CASSIDSGPNSYNEQFF. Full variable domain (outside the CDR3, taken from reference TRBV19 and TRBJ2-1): DGGITQSPKYLFRKEGQNVTLSCEQNLNHDAMYWYRQDPGQGLRLIYYSQIVNDFQKGDIAEGYSVSREKKESFPLTVTSAQKNPTAFYLCASSIDSGPNSYNEQFFGPGTRLTVL.

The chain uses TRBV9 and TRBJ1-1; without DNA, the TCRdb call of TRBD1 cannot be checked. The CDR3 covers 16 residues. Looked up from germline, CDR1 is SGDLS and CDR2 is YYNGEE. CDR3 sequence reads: CASSVGLGQGNTEAFF.

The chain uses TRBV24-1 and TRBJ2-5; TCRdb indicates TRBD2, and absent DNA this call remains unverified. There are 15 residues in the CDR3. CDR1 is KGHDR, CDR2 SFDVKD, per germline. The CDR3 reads CATSARGPSQETQYF.

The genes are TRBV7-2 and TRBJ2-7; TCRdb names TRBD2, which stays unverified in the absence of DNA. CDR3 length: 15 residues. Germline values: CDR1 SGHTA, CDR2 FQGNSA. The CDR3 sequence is CASSLDLATGVRQYF.

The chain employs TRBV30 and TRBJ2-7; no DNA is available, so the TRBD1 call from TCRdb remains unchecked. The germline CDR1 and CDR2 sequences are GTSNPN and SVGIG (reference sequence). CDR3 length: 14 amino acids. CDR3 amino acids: CAWTSGQGLHEQYF.

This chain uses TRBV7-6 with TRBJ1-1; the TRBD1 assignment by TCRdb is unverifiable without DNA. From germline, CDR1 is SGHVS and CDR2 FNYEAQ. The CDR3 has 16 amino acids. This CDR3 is CASSLSSGSGNTEAFF.

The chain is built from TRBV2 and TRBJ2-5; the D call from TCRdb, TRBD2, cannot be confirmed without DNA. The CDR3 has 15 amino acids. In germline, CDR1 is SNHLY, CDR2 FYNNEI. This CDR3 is CASTITTSVGETQYF.

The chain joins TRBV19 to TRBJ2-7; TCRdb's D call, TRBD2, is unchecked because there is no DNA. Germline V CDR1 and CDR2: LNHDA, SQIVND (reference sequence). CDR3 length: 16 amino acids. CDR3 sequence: CASSPDPLAALHEQYF.

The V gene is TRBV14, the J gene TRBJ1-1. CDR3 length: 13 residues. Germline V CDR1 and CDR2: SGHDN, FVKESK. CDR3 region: CASSQSIGAEAFF.